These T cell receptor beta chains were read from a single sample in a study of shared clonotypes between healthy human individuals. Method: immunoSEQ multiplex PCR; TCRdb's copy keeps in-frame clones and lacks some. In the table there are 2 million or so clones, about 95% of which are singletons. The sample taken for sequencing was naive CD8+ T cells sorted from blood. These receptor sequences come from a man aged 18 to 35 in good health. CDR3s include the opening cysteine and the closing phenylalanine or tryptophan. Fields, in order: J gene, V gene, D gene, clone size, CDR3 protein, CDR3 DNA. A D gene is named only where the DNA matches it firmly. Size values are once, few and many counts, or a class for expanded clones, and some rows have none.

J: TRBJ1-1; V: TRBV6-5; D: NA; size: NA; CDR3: CASSYGALATEAFF; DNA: TGTGCCAGCAGTTACGGGGCACTTGCCACTGAAGCTTTCTTT
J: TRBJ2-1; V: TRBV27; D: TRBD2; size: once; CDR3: CASRAGGPSNEQFF; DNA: TGTGCCAGCAGAGCGGGGGGGCCGTCTAATGAGCAGTTCTTC
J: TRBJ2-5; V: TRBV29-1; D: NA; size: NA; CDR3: CSPRDGWGTQYF; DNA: TGCAGCCCACGGGATGGGTGGGGGACCCAGTACTTC
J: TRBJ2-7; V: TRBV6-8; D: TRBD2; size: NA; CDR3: CARRGGHLKGASYEQYF; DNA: TGTGCCCGACGGGGGGGACACCTAAAAGGGGCCTCCTACGAGCAGTACTTC
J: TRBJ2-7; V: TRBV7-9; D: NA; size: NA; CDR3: CASSLQESYEQYF; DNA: TGTGCCAGCAGCTTACAGGAATCCTACGAGCAGTACTTC
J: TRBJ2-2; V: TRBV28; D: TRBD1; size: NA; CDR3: CASSTRGLHTGELFF; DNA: TGTGCCAGCAGTACCAGGGGGCTTCACACCGGGGAGCTGTTTTTT
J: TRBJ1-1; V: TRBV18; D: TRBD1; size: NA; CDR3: CASSPPAGTGDVNTEAFF; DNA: TGTGCCAGCTCACCACCGGCCGGGACAGGGGATGTGAACACTGAAGCTTTCTTT
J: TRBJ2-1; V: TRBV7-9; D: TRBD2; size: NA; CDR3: CASSLLSGFMNEQFF; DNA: TGTGCCAGCAGCTTACTTAGCGGGTTTATGAATGAGCAGTTCTTC
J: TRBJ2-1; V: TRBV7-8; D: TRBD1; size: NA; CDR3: CASSITGTGFNEQFF; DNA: TGTGCCAGCAGCATTACCGGGACAGGGTTCAATGAGCAGTTCTTC
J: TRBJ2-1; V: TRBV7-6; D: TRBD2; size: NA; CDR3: CASSLWAGESLYNEQFF; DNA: TGTGCCAGCAGCCTATGGGCGGGAGAAAGTTTATACAATGAGCAGTTCTTC
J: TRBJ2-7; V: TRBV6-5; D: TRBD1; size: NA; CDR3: CASSYSKEQGAIEQYF; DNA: TGTGCCAGCAGTTACTCGAAGGAACAGGGGGCGATCGAGCAGTACTTC
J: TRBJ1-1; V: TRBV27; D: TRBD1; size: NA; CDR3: CASSSRQGGTEAFF; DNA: TGTGCCAGCAGTTCCCGACAGGGTGGCACTGAAGCTTTCTTT
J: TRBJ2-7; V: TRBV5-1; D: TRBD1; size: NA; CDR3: CASSMYPDRDEQYF; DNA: TGCGCCAGCAGCATGTACCCGGACAGGGATGAGCAGTACTTC
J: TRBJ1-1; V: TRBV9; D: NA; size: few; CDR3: CASSDDAGSASAFF; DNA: TGTGCCAGCAGCGATGACGCAGGGTCCGCGTCGGCTTTCTTT
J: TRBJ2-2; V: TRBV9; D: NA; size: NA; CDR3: CASGGGTGELFF; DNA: TGTGCCAGCGGAGGAGGGACCGGGGAGCTGTTTTTT
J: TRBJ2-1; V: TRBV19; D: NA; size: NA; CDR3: CASSIAPSFHEQFF; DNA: TGTGCCAGTAGTATAGCCCCTAGCTTCCATGAGCAGTTCTTC
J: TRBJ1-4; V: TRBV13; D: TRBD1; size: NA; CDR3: CASSSTGTENEKLFF; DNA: TGTGCCAGCAGCTCAACAGGGACAGAAAATGAAAAACTGTTTTTT
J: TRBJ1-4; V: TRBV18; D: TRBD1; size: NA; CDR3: CASSPTRGAGRQGDNEKLFF; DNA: TGTGCCAGCTCACCAACGAGAGGGGCAGGCCGACAGGGGGATAATGAAAAACTGTTTTTT
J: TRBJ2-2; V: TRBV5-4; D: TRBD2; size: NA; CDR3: CASSFLAGGINTGELFF; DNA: TGTGCCAGCAGCTTCCTAGCGGGAGGGATTAACACCGGGGAGCTGTTTTTT
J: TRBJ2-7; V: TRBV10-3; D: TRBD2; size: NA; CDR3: CAIGTSVSEQYF; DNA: TGTGCCATCGGGACTAGCGTCTCCGAGCAGTACTTC
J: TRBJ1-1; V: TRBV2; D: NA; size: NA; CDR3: CASSDTFQGGNTEAFF; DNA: TGTGCCAGCAGTGATACGTTCCAGGGCGGTAACACTGAAGCTTTCTTT
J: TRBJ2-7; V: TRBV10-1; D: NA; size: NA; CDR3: CASSGDRDTSSYEQYF; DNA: TGCGCCAGCAGTGGGGATAGAGACACCAGCTCCTACGAGCAGTACTTC
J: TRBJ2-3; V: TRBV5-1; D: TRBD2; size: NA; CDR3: CASSPELAGVADTQYF; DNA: TGCGCCAGCAGCCCCGAGCTAGCGGGAGTTGCAGATACGCAGTATTTT
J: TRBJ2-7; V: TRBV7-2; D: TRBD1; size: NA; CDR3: CASSLDIDGGQTYEQYF; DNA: TGTGCCAGCAGCTTAGATATTGATGGGGGACAGACCTACGAGCAGTACTTC
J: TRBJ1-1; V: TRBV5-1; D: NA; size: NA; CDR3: CASSLDRAVFSEAFF; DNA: TGCGCCAGCAGCTTGGACAGGGCAGTTTTTTCTGAAGCTTTCTTT
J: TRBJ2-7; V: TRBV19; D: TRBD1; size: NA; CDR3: CASSLDRAHEQYF; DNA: TGTGCCAGTAGTTTGGACAGGGCGCACGAGCAGTACTTC
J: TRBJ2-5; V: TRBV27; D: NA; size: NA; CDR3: CASSPSYQETQYF; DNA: TGTGCCAGCAGTCCCTCATACCAAGAGACCCAGTACTTC
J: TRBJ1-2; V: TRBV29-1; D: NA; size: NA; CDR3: CSAQRTADGYTF; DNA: TGCAGCGCACAACGGACGGCCGATGGCTACACCTTC
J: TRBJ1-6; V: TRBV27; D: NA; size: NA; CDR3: CASAVSGRLHF; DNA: TGTGCCAGTGCCGTGTCGGGGCGGCTCCACTTT